This TCR beta chain derives from a study of T-cell reconstitution after alpha-beta-depleted transplantation in children. V was cut by 3 bases and J by 2 bases, with 10 bases left in between. Germline CDR1 is SGHTS and CDR2 is YDEGEE. The CDR3 length is 14 residues. Unique molecular identifiers were built into the TCRbeta library. MiXCR, applied by TCRdb to the PCR reads, yields one record per CDR3 protein. This table holds approximately 270,000 distinct CDR3 sequences, around 25% found once. Worth noting for this clonotype: The antigen remains unidentified.

General observations from the study: Reportedly, only several hundred clones from non-depleted graft cells drove alpha-beta T-cell counts at about two months. Some patients owed their high day-60 TCRbeta diversity to surviving recipient T cells and thymic progenitors. At the one-year point after transplant, T-cell counts and TCRbeta diversity were found to come mostly from T cells that had been newly produced.

Sequencing was performed on PBMCs, mostly from graft donor cells, taken 360 days after TCRalphabeta/CD19-depleted stem cell transplant. The source of this sequence is a female patient aged 2-10 years who had a stem cell transplant for congenital amegakaryocytic thrombocytopenia, so the T cells may come from the graft donor. J is TRBJ2-3 and V is TRBV5-8, with D perhaps matching TRBD1 or TRBD2 (5 bases each). For the CDR3, the DNA is TGTGCCAGCAGCTGGGGGACCAACACAGATACGCAGTATTTT. Residues: CASSWGTNTDTQYF. Full variable domain (missing parts from reference TRBV5-8 and TRBJ2-3): EAGVTQSPTHLIKTRGQQATLRCSPISGHTSVYWYQQALGLGLQFLLWYDEGEERNRGNFPPRFSGRQFPNYSSELNVNALELEDSALYLCASSWGTNTDTQYFGPGTRLTVL.